This TCR beta chain was found in a study of PD-L1 blockade in urothelial cancer. On the study more broadly: It was around 2014 that patients started atezolizumab at 1,200 mg intravenously every 3 weeks.

TCRdb's copy holds only in-frame clones and misses some; the assay was immunoSEQ multiplex PCR. Here the sample spans more than 95,000 clones, approximately 85% being singletons. Whole-study results and caveats: Durable-benefit patients showed greater tumor-associated blood clone expansion at 3 weeks.

This sample's time point: peripheral blood 6 weeks after treatment start. V was shortened by 0 bases and J by 6 bases, with 6 bases between the two germline ends. Per germline, CDR1 GTSNPN and CDR2 SVGIG (reference sequence). The CDR3 totals 12 residues. Comments on this clone: Its antigen is unidentified.

This clonotype originated in a man aged 50-59 years with urothelial cancer. The chain carries TRBV30 and TRBJ1-3, with D hard to call. The sequences come from PBMCs, collected around atezolizumab (anti-PD-L1) treatment. The CDR3 sequence: CAWSVGENTIYF. Written as DNA, the CDR3 is TGTGCCTGGAGTGTAGGAGAAAACACCATATATTTT.